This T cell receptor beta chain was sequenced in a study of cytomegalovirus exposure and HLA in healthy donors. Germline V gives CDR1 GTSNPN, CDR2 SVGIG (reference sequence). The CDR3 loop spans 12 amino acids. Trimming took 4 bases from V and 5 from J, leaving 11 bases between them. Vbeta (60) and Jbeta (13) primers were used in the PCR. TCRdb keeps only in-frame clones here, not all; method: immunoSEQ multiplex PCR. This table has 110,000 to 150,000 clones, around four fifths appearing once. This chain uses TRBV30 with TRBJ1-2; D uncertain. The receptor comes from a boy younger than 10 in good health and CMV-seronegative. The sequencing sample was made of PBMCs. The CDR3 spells CAWIGEPYGYTF. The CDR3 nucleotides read TGTGCCTGGATCGGGGAACCATATGGCTACACCTTC.